This record looks at one T cell receptor (beta chain) sequence and its context. Assay: immunoSEQ multiplex PCR; the TCRdb copy retains only in-frame clones and omits some. Here the sample spans more than 150,000 clones, approximately 94% being singletons. The data originate from a study of T cell responses to AZD1222 COVID-19 vaccine. Sequenced material: peripheral blood, taken 28 days after the second AZD1222 dose. This clonotype originated in an adult who received the AZD1222 COVID-19 vaccine.

DNA of the CDR3: TGTGCCAGCTTCGGCGTCGGATACAATGAGCAGTTCTTC. Its translation is CASFGVGYNEQFF. This chain links TRBV7-9 with TRBJ2-1; D call uncertain. This CDR3 comprises 13 residues. CDR1 and CDR2 from the germline V gene are SEHNR and FQNEAQ (reference sequence). The ends were cut back, 8 bases at V and 4 bases at J, with 12 bases in the middle.